This T cell receptor (beta chain) comes out of a study of blood T cell repertoires in COVID-19. The repertoire was sequenced with immunoSEQ multiplex PCR; TCRdb's copy has only in-frame clones and lacks some. The table has about 59,000 clones, about nine tenths seen once. V was trimmed by 4 bases and J by 4 bases, leaving 11 bases between them. The CDR3 spans 14 residues. The V gene's germline CDR1 is SGHRS and CDR2 YFSETQ. The chain is built from TRBV5-1 and TRBJ2-2; TRBD1 is a possible D gene (5 bases). The receptor was isolated from a human donor in a cohort sampled during active COVID-19. The sample consisted of peripheral blood. The CDR3 DNA is TGCGCCAGCAGCCTGATTCAGGGCACCGGGGAGCTGTTTTTT. Protein: CASSLIQGTGELFF.